This is a list of T cell receptor beta chains from one sample in a study of PD-L1 blockade in urothelial cancer. Assay used: immunoSEQ multiplex PCR; TCRdb lists only in-frame clones, some missing. In the table there are 35,000 to 40,000 clones, 86% of which are singletons. The sequenced sample was PBMCs, obtained around atezolizumab (anti-PD-L1) treatment. These receptors all stem from a man aged 60 to 69 with urothelial cancer. CDR3s include the opening cysteine and the closing phenylalanine or tryptophan. The order of the fields is D gene, J gene, clone size, V gene, CDR3 protein, CDR3 DNA. D genes are given only for firm matches. Size is omitted from some rows. Given values are once, few, many or a class for expanded clones.

TRBD2	TRBJ2-1	.	TRBV27	CASSSNRGRGNEQFF	TGTGCCAGCAGTTCCAATCGCGGGAGAGGCAATGAGCAGTTCTTC
.	TRBJ2-5	.	TRBV5-4	CASSSDRRETQYF	TGTGCCAGCAGTTCCGACAGGCGAGAGACCCAGTACTTC
TRBD1	TRBJ1-3	.	TRBV18	CASSPDRGWYGNTIYF	TGTGCCAGCTCACCAGACAGGGGTTGGTATGGAAACACCATATATTTT
.	TRBJ2-7	.	TRBV27	CASSFQDSYEQYF	TGTGCCAGCAGTTTCCAGGACAGCTACGAGCAGTACTTC
.	TRBJ2-7	.	TRBV5-1	CASSLTSYEQYF	TGCGCCAGCAGCTTGACATCCTACGAGCAGTACTTC
.	TRBJ2-5	.	TRBV18	CASSPKPGRQETQYF	TGTGCCAGCTCACCAAAGCCGGGGAGACAAGAGACCCAGTACTTC
.	TRBJ1-6	.	TRBV7-2	CASSQLNLGSPLHF	TGTGCCAGCTCACAGCTTAACCTTGGGTCACCCCTCCACTTT
.	TRBJ1-1	.	TRBV5-1	CASSWGPLENTEAFF	TGCGCCAGCAGCTGGGGCCCTTTGGAGAACACTGAAGCTTTCTTT
.	TRBJ1-5	.	TRBV18	CASSPAQFSNQPQHF	TGTGCCAGCTCACCAGCACAGTTTAGCAATCAGCCCCAGCATTTT
.	TRBJ1-3	.	TRBV5-5	CASSPGGISSGNTIYF	TGTGCCAGCAGCCCGGGGGGTATCTCCTCTGGAAACACCATATATTTT
TRBD2	TRBJ2-1	.	TRBV5-1	CASSLSQSSGSDEQFF	TGCGCCAGCAGTTTGTCTCAATCTAGCGGGAGCGATGAGCAGTTCTTC
.	TRBJ2-2	once	TRBV6-4	CASSEGAHTGELFF	TGTGCCAGCAGTGAGGGGGCGCACACCGGGGAGCTGTTTTTT
.	TRBJ2-1	.	TRBV28	CASSKPVRAYNEQFF	TGTGCCAGCAGCAAACCCGTACGAGCCTACAATGAGCAGTTCTTC
TRBD2	TRBJ2-5	.	TRBV4-2	CASSVRTSGRLEETQYF	TGTGCCAGCAGCGTAAGGACTAGCGGGAGACTCGAGGAGACCCAGTACTTC
.	TRBJ2-1	.	TRBV27	CASSLGRGYGRPSNEQFF	TGTGCCAGCAGTTTAGGTCGAGGTTACGGCCGGCCCTCCAATGAGCAGTTCTTC
TRBD2	TRBJ2-1	.	TRBV5-1	CASSLGPSGNEQFF	TGCGCCAGCAGCTTGGGGCCTAGCGGCAATGAGCAGTTCTTC
.	TRBJ1-2	once	TRBV9	CASSVGDKSNYGYTF	TGTGCCAGCAGCGTAGGGGACAAATCAAACTATGGCTACACCTTC
.	TRBJ2-7	.	TRBV6-6	CASTRIGSVHEQYF	TGTGCCAGCACGAGAATTGGTAGCGTTCACGAGCAGTACTTC
TRBD1	TRBJ2-7	.	TRBV9	CASSARQGKMVKTAYEQYF	TGTGCCAGCAGCGCTCGACAGGGGAAAATGGTCAAAACGGCCTACGAGCAGTACTTC
TRBD1	TRBJ1-2	.	TRBV27	CASRRGQTNYGYTF	TGTGCCAGCAGGAGGGGACAGACTAACTATGGCTACACCTTC
.	TRBJ1-1	.	TRBV18	CASSPRQLGMNTEAFF	TGTGCCAGCTCACCCCGACAGCTTGGTATGAACACTGAAGCTTTCTTT
.	TRBJ2-1	.	TRBV5-6	CASSLVAGSSYNEQFF	TGTGCCAGCAGCTTGGTAGCAGGGTCGTCCTACAATGAGCAGTTCTTC
.	TRBJ2-7	.	TRBV2	CASSESNHGQYF	TGTGCCAGCAGTGAATCGAATCACGGGCAGTACTTC
TRBD1	TRBJ1-1	.	TRBV29-1	CSIGTGSGYTEAFF	TGCAGCATAGGGACAGGCTCTGGTTACACTGAAGCTTTCTTT
.	TRBJ1-6	.	TRBV28	CASSLLGSPLHF	TGTGCCAGCAGTTTACTAGGTTCACCCCTCCACTTT
TRBD1	TRBJ1-2	.	TRBV6-6	CASRPGQDGYTF	TGTGCCAGCAGACCCGGACAGGATGGCTACACCTTC
TRBD2	TRBJ2-2	.	TRBV6-4	CASSDSFSSGRAANTGELFF	TGTGCCAGCAGTGACTCGTTTTCTAGCGGGAGGGCCGCAAACACCGGGGAGCTGTTTTTT
TRBD2	TRBJ2-3	.	TRBV6-5	CASSYVGLAGTDTQYF	TGTGCCAGCAGTTATGTGGGACTAGCGGGGACAGATACGCAGTATTTT
.	TRBJ2-7	.	TRBV5-1	CASSLEGSQGRSLYEQYF	TGCGCCAGCAGCTTGGAGGGTAGTCAGGGGCGCTCTCTCTACGAGCAGTACTTC
.	TRBJ1-1	.	TRBV5-1	CASSLQEISQMNTEAFF	TGCGCCAGCAGCCTACAGGAAATTTCGCAGATGAACACTGAAGCTTTCTTT
TRBD1	TRBJ1-6	.	TRBV2	CASRTGQGLPYNSPLHF	TGTGCCAGCAGAACGGGACAGGGGTTACCCTATAATTCACCCCTCCACTTT
.	TRBJ1-1	.	TRBV5-1	CASSLAGGGAKGTEAFF	TGCGCCAGCAGCTTGGCCGGAGGGGGGGCAAAGGGTACTGAAGCTTTCTTT
.	TRBJ1-1	.	TRBV19	CASSIGFWLSPAVNTEAFF	TGTGCCAGTAGTATAGGATTTTGGCTCTCTCCCGCGGTGAACACTGAAGCTTTCTTT
.	TRBJ1-1	.	TRBV30	CAWSRGVGGGEAFF	TGTGCCTGGAGTAGAGGTGTTGGGGGGGGTGAAGCTTTCTTT
.	TRBJ1-4	.	TRBV7-2	CASSPLLAGEKLFF	TGTGCCAGCAGCCCCCTCTTGGCGGGTGAAAAACTGTTTTTT
TRBD1	TRBJ2-2	.	TRBV27	CASSPGQGIPGELFF	TGTGCCAGCAGTCCGGGACAGGGTATCCCCGGGGAGCTGTTTTTT
TRBD2	TRBJ2-2	.	TRBV7-2	CASSLSISGGSHGELFF	TGTGCCAGCAGCTTAAGTATCAGCGGGGGGTCGCACGGGGAGCTGTTTTTT
.	TRBJ1-5	.	TRBV19	CASSNQGSHQPQHF	TGTGCCAGTAGTAACCAGGGGTCTCATCAGCCCCAGCATTTT
TRBD2	TRBJ2-1	.	TRBV5-6	CASSLVLAGGPRGNEQFF	TGTGCCAGCAGCTTGGTACTAGCGGGAGGTCCAAGGGGTAATGAGCAGTTCTTC
.	TRBJ2-5	.	TRBV7-7	CASSLEGSGETQYF	TGTGCTAGCAGCTTAGAGGGGTCCGGAGAGACCCAGTACTTC
TRBD2	TRBJ2-1	.	TRBV30	CAWSIGTSGNNEQFF	TGTGCCTGGTCCATCGGGACTAGCGGGAACAATGAGCAGTTCTTC
TRBD2	TRBJ2-3	.	TRBV9	CASSVGLAGTFSTDTQYF	TGTGCCAGCAGCGTGGGGTTAGCGGGGACCTTTTCCACAGATACGCAGTATTTT
TRBD1	TRBJ2-5	.	TRBV25-1	CASTADRGKTQYF	TGTGCCAGCACCGCGGACAGGGGAAAGACCCAGTACTTC
.	TRBJ1-4	.	TRBV5-4	CASSSGISNEKLFF	TGTGCCAGCAGTTCGGGTATATCTAATGAAAAACTGTTTTTT
TRBD1	TRBJ2-5	.	TRBV5-6	CASSRTGTGRIETQYF	TGTGCCAGCAGCCGAACCGGGACAGGGAGAATAGAGACCCAGTACTTC
TRBD2	TRBJ2-3	.	TRBV6-1	CASSGGAGGTDTQYF	TGTGCCAGCAGTGGAGGTGCGGGGGGTACAGATACGCAGTATTTT